Shown below are 2 T cell receptor beta chains from a single sample sequenced in a study of T cell responses to AZD1222 COVID-19 vaccine (dated by TCRdb to the early 2020s). The library was produced with the immunoSEQ multiplex PCR assay. Imported from immuneACCESS, the table was reduced by TCRdb to in-frame sequences with V and J called. These copies leave out some clones; in studies compared against another copy, an unresolved V gene accounts for under half, and the cause of the remainder is not known. This sample is represented by around 140,000 clones; over 90% of them were singletons. The ten most abundant clones make up 5% to 7% of the sample. The time point label here, explained by the study, means: baseline before first vaccination. The source material was peripheral blood, sampled on day 0 of AZD1222 vaccination. Source of these receptors: an adult in good health.

This clone was seen only once. Sequence at one end of the junction differs from germline and may be a read error. V is TRBV7-9 and J is TRBJ2-1; maybe TRBD2 (5 bases). Per the germline V gene, CDR1 is SEHNR and CDR2 is FQNEAQ (reference sequence). The CDR3 is made up of 14 amino acids. CDR3 DNA sequence: TGTGCCAGCAGCCTAGCTTGGGGAGACAATGAGCAGTTCTTC. It codes for CASSLAWGDNEQFF.

This clone appeared a single time. This chain links TRBV28 with TRBJ1-2, with D uncertain. The CDR3 sequence is 17 residues long. Deletions cut 2 bases from V and 1 base from J, with 17 bases between. Looked up from germline, CDR1 is MDHEN and CDR2 is SYDVKM. For the CDR3, the DNA is TGTGCCAGCAGTTTAACATACCCCGGTCCGTTTAACTATGGCTACACCTTC. Translated: CASSLTYPGPFNYGYTF.